This section outlines one T cell receptor beta chain sequence together with its context. This specimen comes from a study of PD-L1 blockade in urothelial cancer. Method: immunoSEQ multiplex PCR; TCRdb's copy keeps in-frame clones and lacks some. Of 50,000 or so clones detected, about 86% appear once; the ten largest clones hold around 22%. Time point specified: pretreatment peripheral blood. The germline V gene encodes CDR1 SGHRS and CDR2 YFSETQ. Trimming took 4 bases from V and 1 from J; bases not matched to a gene: 4. CDR3 length equals 14 residues. This chain links TRBV5-1 with TRBJ1-1, with TRBD1 matching over 7 bases. This clonotype was obtained from a man between 60 and 70 years old with urothelial cancer. Source: PBMCs, taken around atezolizumab (anti-PD-L1) treatment. The CDR3 here is CASSQGQTNTEAFF. In DNA form, the CDR3 reads TGCGCCAGCAGCCAGGGACAGACGAACACTGAAGCTTTCTTT.